The 10 T cell receptor beta chains presented below share a single source sample, sequenced in a study of cytomegalovirus exposure and HLA in healthy donors. The PCR had 60 Vbeta and 13 Jbeta primers. The table came from immunoSEQ multiplex PCR; TCRdb's copy has only in-frame clones and leaves some out. The data show about 90,000 clones, approximately 60% seen once. Material: PBMCs. Every receptor here comes from a woman between 50 and 59 years old in good health and CMV-seropositive.

This clone occurred a few times. This sequence joins TRBV7-9 and TRBJ2-7; TRBD1 aligns across 9 bases. Germline values: CDR1 SEHNR, CDR2 FQNEAQ (reference sequence). This CDR3 contains 14 residues. V lost 3 bases, J lost 2 bases, and 2 bases stayed unmatched. The DNA of the CDR3 is TGTGCCAGCAGCTTCGGACAGGGGCCCTACGAGCAGTACTTC. Its protein is CASSFGQGPYEQYF.

This clone was detected only a few times. The gene calls are TRBV18 and TRBJ2-3; TRBD2 matches 10 bases. Trimming cost V 3 bases and J 2 bases; bases outside gene matches: 5. Germline loops: CDR1 KGHSH, CDR2 LQKENI. This CDR3 spans 16 amino acids. CDR3 loop: CASSPPSGGATDTQYF. CDR3 DNA: TGTGCCAGCTCACCGCCCAGCGGGGGGGCCACAGATACGCAGTATTTT.

This clone was seen repeatedly, ten times or more. The V gene is TRBV5-4, the J gene TRBJ2-7, with 7 bases lining up with TRBD1. The junction had 4 bases not matched to a gene; V was cut back by 2 bases and J by 5 bases. Germline-derived CDR1 and CDR2 are SGHNT and YYREEE (reference sequence). This CDR3 comprises 13 residues. The CDR3, as DNA: TGTGCCAGCAGCTTACAGGGGTCGGACGAGCAGTACTTC. Protein sequence: CASSLQGSDEQYF.

This clone was seen a few times. The rearrangement joins TRBV4-2 to TRBJ1-2, with 9 nucleotides matching TRBD1. V shed 5 bases and J 3 bases; nucleotides not matched to a gene: 19. The CDR3 covers 19 residues. The germline V gene has CDR1 LGHNA and CDR2 YNFKEQ. CDR3 residues: CASSFSGTGWDWEDYGYTF. CDR3 sequence (DNA): TGTGCCAGCAGCTTTTCCGGGACAGGGTGGGACTGGGAGGACTATGGCTACACCTTC.

The rearrangement uses TRBV9 and TRBJ2-3; D perhaps matches TRBD2 (6 bases). The V end lost 0 bases, the J end lost 3 bases, and 14 bases lay between the germline ends. This CDR3 has 16 amino acids. Germline CDR1 and CDR2: SGDLS and YYNGEE. The CDR3 DNA is TGTGCCAGCAGCGTAGGAGCGGCGAGCGGGACAGATACGCAGTATTTT. Protein: CASSVGAASGTDTQYF. The variable domain in full, completed from reference TRBV9 and TRBJ2-3, reads DSGVTQTPKHLITATGQRVTLRCSPRSGDLSVYWYQQSLDQGLQFLIQYYNGEERAKGNILERFSAQQFPDLHSELNLSSLELGDSALYFCASSVGAASGTDTQYFGPGTRLTVL.

The chain joins TRBV5-1 to TRBJ2-7, with D tentatively TRBD1 (6 bases). The CDR3 sequence is 16 residues long. Trimming took 0 bases from V and 2 from J, leaving 15 bases between them. Germline V gives CDR1 SGHRS, CDR2 YFSETQ. The CDR3 loop is CASSLVVPQGTYEQYF. In DNA, the CDR3 is TGCGCCAGCAGCTTGGTAGTTCCGCAGGGGACCTACGAGCAGTACTTC.

The chain is built from TRBV5-4 and TRBJ1-3; perhaps TRBD1 as D (6 bases). The V end was cut by 3 bases, the J end by 0 bases, with 22 bases between. CDR3 length: 19 residues. Germline CDR1 SGHNT, CDR2 YYREEE (reference sequence). In nucleotides, the CDR3 is TGTGCCAGCAGCTCCTACCGTGGAAGGGACACGAGCTCTGGAAACACCATATATTTT. It encodes CASSSYRGRDTSSGNTIYF.

The chain uses TRBV4-3 and TRBJ2-2, with 9 bases that match TRBD1. The germline V gene encodes CDR1 LGHNA and CDR2 YSLEER. V dropped 4 bases and J dropped 2; count of bases not matched to a gene: 8. This CDR3 contains 17 residues. The CDR3 region is CASSPLGTGSNTGELFF. The CDR3 nucleotides are TGCGCCAGCAGCCCCCTCGGGACAGGGAGTAACACCGGGGAGCTGTTTTTT.

The V and J genes are TRBV4-1 and TRBJ2-7, with 10 bases matching TRBD1. V trimming: 4 bases; J trimming: 4 bases; junction bases outside the gene matches: 7. From germline, CDR1 is MGHRA and CDR2 YSYEKL. The CDR3 totals 15 residues. The CDR3 nucleotides are TGCGCCAGCAGCCCGGAATGGACAGGGGGGTACGAGCAGTACTTC. Residues: CASSPEWTGGYEQYF.

This clone was seen just once. This rearrangement joins TRBV5-1 to TRBJ2-7; perhaps TRBD1 as D (7 bases). The end of the DNA is better explained by TRBJ2-1, so the J call may be wrong. The CDR3 sequence is 14 residues long. In germline, CDR1 is SGHRS, CDR2 YFSETQ. The CDR3 loop is CASSWGDRDYEQFF. CDR3 nucleotide sequence: TGCGCCAGCAGCTGGGGGGACAGAGACTACGAGCAGTTCTTC.